The clone carrying this TCR beta chain was detected many times. Its antigen is undetermined. The data were taken from a study of T-cell memory formation after mild COVID-19. Regarding the study as a whole: Clones that shrank (day 15 to 85) were balanced CD4/CD8, whereas later expanders leaned CD4+.

Constant-segment-primed 5'RACE gave TCR alpha and TCR beta cDNA libraries with sample barcodes and UMIs. One entry per CDR3 protein, called by TCRdb with MiXCR from the 5' RACE reads. This sample has about 610,000 distinct CDR3 sequences, with roughly 17% found just once. CDR1 and CDR2 from the germline V gene are SGHTA and FQGTGA. V lost 2 bases to trimming and J lost 0 bases, with 8 bases between them. The CDR3 has 15 amino acids. The source material was PBMCs or a T cell subset sorted from them (not recorded which). This TCR was recovered from an adult woman who had mild COVID-19 (a few samples of this study predate the infection). Cell type and time point are not known. The gene calls are TRBV7-3 and TRBJ2-1; no clear D. For the CDR3, the DNA is TGTGCCAGCAGCTTAGCAGAAAGCTCCTACAATGAGCAGTTCTTC. Translating it yields CASSLAESSYNEQFF.